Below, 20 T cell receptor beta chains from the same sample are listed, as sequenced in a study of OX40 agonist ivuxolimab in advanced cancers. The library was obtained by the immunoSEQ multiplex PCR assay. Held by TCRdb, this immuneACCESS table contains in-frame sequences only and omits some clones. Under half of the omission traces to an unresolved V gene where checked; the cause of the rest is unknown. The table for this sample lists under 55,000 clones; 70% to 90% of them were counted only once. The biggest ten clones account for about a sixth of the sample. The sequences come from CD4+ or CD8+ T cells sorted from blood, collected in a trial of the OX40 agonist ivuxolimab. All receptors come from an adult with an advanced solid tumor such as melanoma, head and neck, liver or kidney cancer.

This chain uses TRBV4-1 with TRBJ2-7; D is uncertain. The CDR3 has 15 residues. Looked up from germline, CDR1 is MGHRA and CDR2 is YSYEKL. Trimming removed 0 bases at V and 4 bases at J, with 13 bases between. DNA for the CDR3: TGCGCCAGCAGCCAAGAACCACGTGGCAGATACGAGCAGTACTTC. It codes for CASSQEPRGRYEQYF.

CDR3 region: CASSEIPPGSPYGYTF. The CDR3, as DNA: TGTGCCAGCAGTGAAATCCCACCCGGCAGCCCCTATGGCTACACCTTC. The chain has TRBV6-1 and TRBJ1-2; D unresolved. The V and J ends lost 2 bases and 4 bases respectively, with 17 bases between them. CDR1 and CDR2 (germline): MNHNS, SASEGT. This CDR3 has 16 amino acids.

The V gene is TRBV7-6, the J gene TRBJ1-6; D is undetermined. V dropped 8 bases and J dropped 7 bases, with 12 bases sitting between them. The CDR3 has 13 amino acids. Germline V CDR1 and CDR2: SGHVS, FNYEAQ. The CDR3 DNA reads TGTGCCAGCGGGGAGACACTGAATTCACCCCTCCACTTT. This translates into CASGETLNSPLHF.

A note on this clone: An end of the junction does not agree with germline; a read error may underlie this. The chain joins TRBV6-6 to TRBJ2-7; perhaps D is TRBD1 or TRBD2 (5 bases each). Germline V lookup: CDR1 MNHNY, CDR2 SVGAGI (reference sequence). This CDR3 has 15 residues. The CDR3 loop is CASSHSGTAPYEQYF. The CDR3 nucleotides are TGTGCCAGCAGTCACTCCGGGACGGCGCCCTACGAGCAGTACTTC.

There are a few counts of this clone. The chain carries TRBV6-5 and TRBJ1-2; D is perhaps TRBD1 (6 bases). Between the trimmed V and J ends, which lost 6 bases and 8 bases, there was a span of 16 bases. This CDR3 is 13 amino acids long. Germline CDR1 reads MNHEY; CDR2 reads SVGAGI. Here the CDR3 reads CASRPYRTEGYTF. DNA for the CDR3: TGTGCCAGCAGGCCCTATAGGACAGAAGGCTACACCTTC.

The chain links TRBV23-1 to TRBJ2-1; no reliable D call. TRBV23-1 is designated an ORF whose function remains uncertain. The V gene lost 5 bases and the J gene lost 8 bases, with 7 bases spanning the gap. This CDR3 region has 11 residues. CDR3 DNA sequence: TGCGCCAGCAGTTGTAAGCATGAGCAGTTCTTC. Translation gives CASSCKHEQFF.

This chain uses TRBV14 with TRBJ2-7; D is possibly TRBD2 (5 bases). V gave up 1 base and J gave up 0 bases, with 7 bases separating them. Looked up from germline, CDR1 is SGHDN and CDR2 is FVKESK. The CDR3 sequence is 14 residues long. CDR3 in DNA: TGTGCCAGCAGCCAAGGGAGCGGCTCCTACGAGCAGTACTTC. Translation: CASSQGSGSYEQYF.

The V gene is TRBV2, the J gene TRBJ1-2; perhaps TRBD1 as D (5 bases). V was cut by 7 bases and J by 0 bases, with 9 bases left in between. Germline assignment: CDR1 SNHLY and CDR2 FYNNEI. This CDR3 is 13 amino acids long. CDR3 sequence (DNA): TGTGCCAGCAATGGCAGGGCTAACTATGGCTACACCTTC. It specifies CASNGRANYGYTF.

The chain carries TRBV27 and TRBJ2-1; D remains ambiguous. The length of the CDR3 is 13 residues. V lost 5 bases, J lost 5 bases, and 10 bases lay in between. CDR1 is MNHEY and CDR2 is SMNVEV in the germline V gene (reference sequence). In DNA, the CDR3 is TGTGCCAGCAGTAATCGAATGGACAATGAGCAGTTCTTC. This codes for CASSNRMDNEQFF.

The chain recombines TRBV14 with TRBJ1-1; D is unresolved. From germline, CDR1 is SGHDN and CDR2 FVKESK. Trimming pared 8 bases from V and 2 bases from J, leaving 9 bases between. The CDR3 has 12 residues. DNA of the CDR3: TGTGCCAGCGGTCCGAGAAACACTGAAGCTTTCTTT. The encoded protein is CASGPRNTEAFF.

The DNA of the CDR3 is TGTGCCAGCAGTGAAAAGTCGTCGGTGACTAACTATGGCTACACCTTC. Translated: CASSEKSSVTNYGYTF. The chain joins TRBV6-1 to TRBJ1-2, with D uncertain. This CDR3 comprises 16 residues. The V gene's germline CDR1 is MNHNS and CDR2 SASEGT. Trimming removed 2 bases at V and 0 bases at J, with 13 bases between.

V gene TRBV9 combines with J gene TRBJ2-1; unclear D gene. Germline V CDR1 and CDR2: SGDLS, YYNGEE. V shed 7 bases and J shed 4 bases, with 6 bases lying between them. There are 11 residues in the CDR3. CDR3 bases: TGTGCCAGCGGGTCATACAATGAGCAGTTCTTC. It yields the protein CASGSYNEQFF.

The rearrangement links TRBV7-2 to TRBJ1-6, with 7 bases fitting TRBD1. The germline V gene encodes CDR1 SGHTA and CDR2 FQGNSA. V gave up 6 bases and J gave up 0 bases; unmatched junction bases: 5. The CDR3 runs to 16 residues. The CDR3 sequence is CASRWDSSSYNSPLHF. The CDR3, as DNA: TGTGCCAGCAGATGGGACAGCAGCTCCTATAATTCACCCCTCCACTTT.

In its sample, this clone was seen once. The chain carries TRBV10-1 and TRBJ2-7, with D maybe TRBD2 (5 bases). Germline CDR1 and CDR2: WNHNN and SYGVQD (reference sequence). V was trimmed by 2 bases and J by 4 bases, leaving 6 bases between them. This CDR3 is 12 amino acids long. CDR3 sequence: CASSETGYEQYF. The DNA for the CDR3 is TGCGCCAGCAGTGAGACGGGATACGAGCAGTACTTC.

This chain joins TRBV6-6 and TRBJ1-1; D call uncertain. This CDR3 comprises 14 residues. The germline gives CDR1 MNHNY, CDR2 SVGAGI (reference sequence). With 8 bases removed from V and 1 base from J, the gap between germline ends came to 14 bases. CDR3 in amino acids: CASGGHPTNTEAFF. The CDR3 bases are TGTGCCAGCGGCGGGCACCCGACGAACACTGAAGCTTTCTTT.

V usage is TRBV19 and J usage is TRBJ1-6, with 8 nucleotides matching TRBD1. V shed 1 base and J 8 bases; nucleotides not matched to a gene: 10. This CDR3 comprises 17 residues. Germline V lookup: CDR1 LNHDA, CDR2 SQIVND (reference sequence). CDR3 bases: TGTGCCAGTAGTATAGTCCAGGGGGCGCCGAGGGATTCACCCCTCCACTTT. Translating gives CASSIVQGAPRDSPLHF.

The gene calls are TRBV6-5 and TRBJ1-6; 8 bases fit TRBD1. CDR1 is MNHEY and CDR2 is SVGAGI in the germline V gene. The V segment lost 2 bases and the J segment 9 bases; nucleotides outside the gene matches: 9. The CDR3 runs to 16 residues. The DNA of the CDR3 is TGTGCCAGCAGTTACGAGAGGGGTCAGGGGGCTTCACCCCTCCACTTT. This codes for CASSYERGQGASPLHF.

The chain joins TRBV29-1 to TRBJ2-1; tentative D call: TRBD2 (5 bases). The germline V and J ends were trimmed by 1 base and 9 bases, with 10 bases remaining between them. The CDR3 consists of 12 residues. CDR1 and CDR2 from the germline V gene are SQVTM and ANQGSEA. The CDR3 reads CSVEVRGLEQFF. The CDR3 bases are TGCAGCGTTGAAGTGCGAGGGCTTGAGCAGTTCTTC.

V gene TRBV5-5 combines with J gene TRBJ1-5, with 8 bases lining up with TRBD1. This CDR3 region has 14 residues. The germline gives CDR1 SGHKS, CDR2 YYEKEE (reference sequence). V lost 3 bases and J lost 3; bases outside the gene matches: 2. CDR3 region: CASSWTGTNQPQHF. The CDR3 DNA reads TGTGCCAGCAGCTGGACAGGGACCAATCAGCCCCAGCATTTT. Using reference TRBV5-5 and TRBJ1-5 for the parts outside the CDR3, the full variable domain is DAGVTQSPTHLIKTRGQQVTLRCSPISGHKSVSWYQQVLGQGPQFIFQYYEKEERGRGNFPDRFSARQFPNYSSELNVNALLLGDSALYLCASSWTGTNQPQHFGDGTRLSIL.

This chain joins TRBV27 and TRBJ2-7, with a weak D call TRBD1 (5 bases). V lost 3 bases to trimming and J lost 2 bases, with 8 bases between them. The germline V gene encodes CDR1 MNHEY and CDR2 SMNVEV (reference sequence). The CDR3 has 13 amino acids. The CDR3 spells CASSFQGPYEQYF. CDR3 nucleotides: TGTGCCAGCAGTTTCCAGGGTCCCTACGAGCAGTACTTC.